Below, 20 T cell receptor beta chains from the same sample are listed, as sequenced in a study of blood T cell repertoires in COVID-19. Sequencing was performed with immunoSEQ multiplex PCR; in TCRdb, only in-frame clones are kept and a portion is missing. Among around 330,000 clones listed, 70% to 90% were seen once. Sequencing was carried out using PBMCs or T cells enriched from blood (not recorded which). Receptors were obtained from a woman between 35 and 50 years old who had recovered from COVID-19.

J is TRBJ2-7 and V is TRBV27; 8 positions match TRBD1. Germline CDR1 MNHEY, CDR2 SMNVEV (reference sequence). V shed 5 bases and J 3 bases; nucleotides not matched to a gene: 3. The CDR3 is made up of 13 amino acids. Here the CDR3 reads CASSPGQGYEQYF. Written as DNA, the CDR3 is TGTGCCAGCAGTCCAGGACAGGGCTACGAGCAGTACTTC.

The chain recombines TRBV7-2 with TRBJ2-7; 7 nucleotides match TRBD2. This CDR3 region has 15 residues. CDR1 SGHTA and CDR2 FQGNSA come from the germline V gene. The V and J ends lost 2 bases and 1 base, in that order; junction bases with no gene match: 5. The CDR3 sequence: CASSLRLAASYEQYF. For the CDR3, the DNA is TGTGCCAGCAGCTTACGTCTAGCGGCTTCCTACGAGCAGTACTTC.

V and J are TRBV10-3 and TRBJ1-3; no clear D gene. V was shortened by 3 bases and J by 5 bases, with 11 bases between the two germline ends. The CDR3 loop spans 14 amino acids. Germline loops: CDR1 ENHRY, CDR2 SYGVKD. CDR3 protein: CAISDSAGRNTIYF. The CDR3 coding sequence is TGTGCCATCAGTGACTCAGCGGGTAGAAACACCATATATTTT.

The gene calls are TRBV21-1 and TRBJ2-7; TRBD1 is the table's D call and was not checked against the DNA. TRBV21-1 is recorded as a pseudogene. The CDR3 is 15 residues long. The CDR3 bases are TGTGCCAGCACCATTGGAAGACAGGGGGAATACGAGCAGTACTTC. This translates into CASTIGRQGEYEQYF.

This sequence joins TRBV28 and TRBJ2-7; 9 bases map to TRBD1. From germline, CDR1 is MDHEN and CDR2 SYDVKM. This CDR3 region has 13 residues. V lost 2 bases to trimming and J lost 5 bases; unmatched junction nucleotides: 1. As DNA, the CDR3 is TGTGCCAGCAGTTTAACAGGGGGCGACGAGCAGTACTTC. This gives the protein CASSLTGGDEQYF.

The table lists this clone with a count of one. V gene TRBV6-5 combines with J gene TRBJ1-6; no clear D gene. Germline CDR1 is MNHEY and CDR2 is SVGAGI. Trimming took 7 bases from V and 4 from J, leaving 11 bases between them. The CDR3 sequence is 14 residues long. CDR3 sequence reads: CASNPAYYNSPLHF. The CDR3 DNA reads as TGTGCCAGCAACCCTGCGTATTATAATTCACCCCTCCACTTT.

The rearrangement uses TRBV19 and TRBJ2-1; D is possibly TRBD1 (5 bases). The CDR3 loop spans 13 amino acids. The germline V gene has CDR1 LNHDA and CDR2 SQIVND (reference sequence). V shed 3 bases and J shed 7 bases, with 10 bases lying between them. In DNA, the CDR3 is TGTGCCAGTAGTATCGGCAGGGTGAATGAGCAGTTCTTC. This encodes CASSIGRVNEQFF.

The chain recombines TRBV6-1 with TRBJ2-1; D gene ambiguous. Germline V gene lookup returns CDR1 MNHNS and CDR2 SASEGT. Deletions cut 3 bases from V and 0 bases from J, with 3 bases between. The CDR3 is 13 residues long. CDR3 loop: CASSESSYNEQFF. The CDR3 DNA reads TGTGCCAGCAGTGAGAGCTCCTACAATGAGCAGTTCTTC.

This rearrangement joins TRBV28 to TRBJ2-7; D might be TRBD2 (5 bases). CDR1 is MDHEN and CDR2 is SYDVKM in the germline V gene. The CDR3 extends over 15 amino acids. Trimming shortened V by 7 bases and J by 6 bases, and 22 bases separated the two germline ends. CDR3 DNA sequence: TGTGCCAGCACCCTATACCGGGGTCTGTGGGGCGAGCAGTACTTC. Translation gives CASTLYRGLWGEQYF.

The V gene is TRBV11-3, the J gene TRBJ2-1; 7 positions agree with TRBD1. The J segment lost 4 bases and the V segment lost 3 bases, leaving 6 bases of the junction unmatched. Germline values: CDR1 SGHNT, CDR2 YENEEA. The CDR3 contains 15 residues. The CDR3 DNA is TGTGCCAGCAGCTTGCGAGACAGGGAATACAATGAGCAGTTCTTC. This encodes CASSLRDREYNEQFF.

The V gene is TRBV7-2, the J gene TRBJ2-3; a weak D match, TRBD1 (6 bases). This CDR3 contains 16 residues. Trimming took 1 base from V and 1 from J, leaving 12 bases between them. Germline lookup yields CDR1 SGHTA and CDR2 FQGNSA. The CDR3 DNA sequence: TGTGCCAGCAGCTTAGGAGGGGGATGGGGCACAGATACGCAGTATTTT. As protein: CASSLGGGWGTDTQYF. The whole variable domain, remainder taken from reference TRBV7-2 and TRBJ2-3, is GAGVSQSPSNKVTEKGKDVELRCDPISGHTALYWYRQSLGQGLEFLIYFQGNSAPDKSGLPSDRFSAERTGGSVSTLTIQRTQQEDSAVYLCASSLGGGWGTDTQYFGPGTRLTVL.

The chain employs TRBV4-1 and TRBJ2-1; 8 bases are shared with TRBD2. Germline values: CDR1 MGHRA, CDR2 YSYEKL. The CDR3 has 15 amino acids. J was trimmed by 6 bases and V by 3 bases; bases with no gene match: 7. For the CDR3, the DNA is TGCGCCAGCAGCCACGGTCCGGGAGGGACCAATGAGCAGTTCTTC. It specifies CASSHGPGGTNEQFF.

J is TRBJ2-2 and V is TRBV6-5; weak D call: TRBD2 (7 bases). CDR3 size: 13 residues. The germline gives CDR1 MNHEY, CDR2 SVGAGI. The V and J ends lost 4 bases and 10 bases respectively, with 13 bases between them. DNA for the CDR3: TGTGCCAGCAGTTTGGGGAGGGGGACGGAGCTGTTTTTT. Residues: CASSLGRGTELFF.

This chain joins TRBV3-1 (or the pseudogene TRBV3-2) and TRBJ2-3, with 8 bases that match TRBD2. The junction had 9 bases not matched to a gene; V was cut back by 4 bases and J by 6 bases. In germline, CDR1 is LGHDT, CDR2 YNNKEL (reference sequence). The CDR3 contains 15 residues. The CDR3 loop is CASSRPGLDGDTQYF. The CDR3 DNA is TGTGCCAGCAGCCGACCGGGACTAGATGGTGATACGCAGTATTTT.

The V and J genes are TRBV19 and TRBJ2-3, with unresolved D. Trimming removed 1 base from V and 4 bases from J, with 9 bases in between. CDR1 is LNHDA and CDR2 is SQIVND in the germline V gene (reference sequence). CDR3 length equals 14 residues. CDR3 bases: TGTGCCAGTAGTATAGGGGCCGACCCAGATACGCAGTATTTT. This encodes CASSIGADPDTQYF.

The chain combines TRBV27 with TRBJ2-7; D is ambiguous. Trimming removed 0 bases from V and 3 bases from J, with 9 bases in between. This CDR3 has 14 residues. Germline lookup yields CDR1 MNHEY and CDR2 SMNVEV (reference sequence). CDR3: CASSLSAANYEQYF. The CDR3 DNA reads as TGTGCCAGCAGTTTATCAGCCGCCAACTACGAGCAGTACTTC.

The V and J genes are TRBV7-3 and TRBJ2-2; D is perhaps TRBD1 (6 bases). The germline CDR1 and CDR2 sequences are SGHTA and FQGTGA. CDR3 length: 14 residues. The ends were cut back, 1 base at V and 6 bases at J, with 9 bases in the middle. The CDR3, as DNA: TGTGCCAGCAGCTTAATACAGGGTGCCGGGGAGCTGTTTTTT. Its translation is CASSLIQGAGELFF.

The gene calls are TRBV7-2 and TRBJ1-2; D unresolved. The CDR3 consists of 13 residues. CDR1 is SGHTA, CDR2 FQGNSA, per germline. V gave up 3 bases and J gave up 1 base, with 6 bases separating them. The CDR3 DNA is TGTGCCAGCAGCTTTCAGGTTAACTATGGCTACACCTTC. It is translated as CASSFQVNYGYTF.

DNA for the CDR3: TGTGCCAGCAGTTTGGGACAGGGGACGTACAATGAGCAGTTCTTC. It yields the protein CASSLGQGTYNEQFF. J is TRBJ2-1 and V is TRBV6-2 or TRBV6-3, with 10 bases that match TRBD1. Trimming took 4 bases from V and 4 from J; bases not matched to a gene: 4. CDR1 is MNHEY and CDR2 is SVGEGT in the germline V gene. There are 15 residues in the CDR3.

This chain uses TRBV4-2 with TRBJ2-7, with a tentative D call TRBD2 (6 bases). The germline V gene encodes CDR1 LGHNA and CDR2 YNFKEQ. The CDR3 has 16 residues. V was pared by 1 base and J by 7 bases, with 20 bases between. The CDR3 sequence is CASSQGRGVVYDEQYF. The CDR3 bases are TGTGCCAGCAGCCAAGGGAGGGGAGTGGTGTACGATGAGCAGTACTTC.